This entry describes one T cell receptor beta chain. V lost 1 base, J lost 1 base, and 4 bases stayed unmatched. Germline-derived CDR1 and CDR2 are SEHNR and FQNEAQ (reference sequence). The CDR3 consists of 16 residues. Libraries were prepared by immunoSEQ multiplex PCR; TCRdb keeps only in-frame clonotypes and omits some of them. The sample lists about 150,000 clones, approximately 96% occurring once. The data were taken from a study of control samples from healthy donors and cancer patients. Sequenced sample: blood. This chain uses TRBV7-9 with TRBJ2-5, with 9 bases identical to TRBD1. The TCR was taken from a man aged 35 to 55 in good health. In DNA form, the CDR3 reads TGTGCCAGCAGCTTAGTGACAGGGGGTATCCAAGAGACCCAGTACTTC. Its protein is CASSLVTGGIQETQYF.